These 30 T cell receptor beta chains originate from one sample sequenced in a study of blood T cell repertoires in COVID-19. The table came from immunoSEQ multiplex PCR; TCRdb's copy has only in-frame clones and leaves some out. This sample has approximately 130,000 clones; approximately 83% occur once, and the top ten carry around a tenth. The sample taken for sequencing was peripheral blood. The receptors derive from a man aged 35 to 55 with active or convalescent COVID-19.

The J gene is TRBJ1-2, the V gene TRBV19; the D gene is possibly TRBD1 (5 bases). There are 15 residues in the CDR3. CDR1 is LNHDA, CDR2 SQIVND, per germline (reference sequence). The V end was cut by 4 bases, the J end by 4 bases, with 16 bases between. CDR3 protein: CASSSRQKNLYGYTF. DNA for the CDR3: TGTGCCAGTAGTAGCCGACAGAAAAACCTCTATGGCTACACCTTC.

The J gene is TRBJ2-1, the V gene TRBV18, with 8 positions matching TRBD1. This CDR3 has 15 amino acids. With V trimmed by 0 bases and J by 5 bases, 3 bases remained unmatched. Germline-derived CDR1 and CDR2 are KGHSH and LQKENI. CDR3 nucleotides: TGTGCCAGCTCACCACCCGGACAGGGCCACAATGAGCAGTTCTTC. Amino acid sequence: CASSPPGQGHNEQFF.

V usage is TRBV12-5 and J usage is TRBJ1-5, with 10 nucleotides matching TRBD1. The length of the CDR3 is 15 residues. Germline CDR1 reads LGHNT; CDR2 reads FRNRAP. Trimming cost V 4 bases and J 6 bases; bases outside gene matches: 6. The CDR3 DNA reads TGTGCTAGTGGTTGGGGACAGGGGAATCTTCAGCCCCAGCATTTT. This codes for CASGWGQGNLQPQHF.

The chain joins TRBV19 to TRBJ2-2, with 10 positions matching TRBD2. After removal of 6 bases from V and 6 bases from J, the junction contained 10 bases not matched to a gene. Germline-derived CDR1 and CDR2 are LNHDA and SQIVND (reference sequence). The CDR3 consists of 16 residues. DNA of the CDR3: TGTGCCAGTAGGAATAGCGGGGGGAGTCGGGCCGGGGAGCTGTTTTTT. As protein: CASRNSGGSRAGELFF. The variable domain in full, completed from reference TRBV19 and TRBJ2-2, reads DGGITQSPKYLFRKEGQNVTLSCEQNLNHDAMYWYRQDPGQGLRLIYYSQIVNDFQKGDIAEGYSVSREKKESFPLTVTSAQKNPTAFYLCASRNSGGSRAGELFFGEGSRLTVL.

The chain is built from TRBV9 and TRBJ1-4; TRBD1 aligns across 10 bases. Germline V gene lookup returns CDR1 SGDLS and CDR2 YYNGEE. The ends lost 0 bases at V and 7 bases at J; junction bases unmatched: 0. The CDR3 has 14 residues. The CDR3 loop is CASSVGTGGEKLFF. DNA of the CDR3: TGTGCCAGCAGCGTAGGGACAGGGGGTGAAAAACTGTTTTTT.

The chain couples TRBV2 to TRBJ2-7, with TRBD2 matching over 9 bases. Trimming at V came to 5 bases and at J to 5 bases, leaving 10 bases not matched to a gene. Germline loops: CDR1 SNHLY, CDR2 FYNNEI. There are 15 residues in the CDR3. The CDR3 is CASSWNPGTSNEQYF. For the CDR3, the DNA is TGTGCCAGCAGTTGGAACCCGGGGACTAGCAACGAGCAGTACTTC.

This clone has a single count. This chain connects TRBV18 to TRBJ2-7; TRBD2 matches 8 bases. Losses at the gene ends were 3 bases for V and 3 bases for J; bases not matched to a gene: 4. The CDR3 spans 14 residues. Per the germline V gene, CDR1 is KGHSH and CDR2 is LQKENI. Here the CDR3 DNA reads TGTGCCAGCTCACCGGGACTAGGGAACTACGAGCAGTACTTC. It translates to CASSPGLGNYEQYF.

The chain is built from TRBV3-1 (or the pseudogene TRBV3-2) and TRBJ2-7; D possibly corresponds to TRBD1 (5 bases). Germline-derived CDR1 and CDR2 are LGHDT and YNNKEL (reference sequence). This CDR3 is built from 13 residues. V was trimmed by 3 bases and J by 5 bases, leaving 11 bases between them. CDR3 in amino acids: CASSHRQPNEQYF. In DNA, the CDR3 is TGTGCCAGCAGCCACCGACAGCCAAACGAGCAGTACTTC.

The gene calls are TRBV5-1 and TRBJ1-5; 12 bases are a match to TRBD1. The ends lost 4 bases at V and 2 bases at J; junction bases unmatched: 13. Per germline, CDR1 SGHRS and CDR2 YFSETQ. The CDR3 is made up of 19 amino acids. CDR3 residues: CASSPPRGQGAVGNQPQHF. CDR3 DNA: TGCGCCAGCAGCCCCCCCCGGGGACAGGGGGCAGTTGGCAATCAGCCCCAGCATTTT.

The V call is TRBV6-5, the J call TRBJ2-5, with 15 bases identical to TRBD2. CDR3 length: 15 amino acids. V shed 5 bases, J shed 5 bases, and the junction held 3 bases outside the gene matches. Germline CDR1 and CDR2: MNHEY and SVGAGI. The CDR3 loop reads CASSRTSGGAETQYF. In nucleotides, the CDR3 is TGTGCCAGCAGTCGGACTAGCGGGGGGGCGGAGACCCAGTACTTC.

The chain's CDR3 is CASSLGTREGTYNEQFF. The CDR3 bases are TGCGCCAGCAGCCTAGGGACAAGGGAGGGTACCTACAATGAGCAGTTCTTC. The rearrangement links TRBV5-1 to TRBJ2-1; tentative D call: TRBD2 (7 bases). Trimming took off 4 bases at V and 2 bases at J, with 19 bases between the two ends. This CDR3 comprises 17 residues. Germline loops: CDR1 SGHRS, CDR2 YFSETQ.

This chain joins TRBV6-5 and TRBJ1-1; the D is unclear. The V end lost 0 bases, the J end lost 2 bases, and 7 bases lay between the germline ends. The CDR3 contains 14 residues. CDR1 MNHEY and CDR2 SVGAGI come from the germline V gene. CDR3 sequence reads: CASSYSTGNTEAFF. The CDR3 DNA is TGTGCCAGCAGTTACTCGACGGGAAACACTGAAGCTTTCTTT.

V usage is TRBV3-1 (or the pseudogene TRBV3-2) and J usage is TRBJ1-3; D unclear. V shed 4 bases and J shed 7 bases, with 5 bases lying between them. Germline lookup yields CDR1 LGHDT and CDR2 YNNKEL (reference sequence). The CDR3 has 11 residues. CDR3 sequence: CASSRGNTIYF. The CDR3 DNA sequence: TGTGCCAGCAGCCGCGGGAACACCATATATTTT.

This chain uses TRBV4-1 with TRBJ1-3, with 7 bases identical to TRBD1. J gave up 0 bases and V 4 bases, and 6 bases lay outside the gene matches. The CDR3 length is 16 residues. Germline V gene lookup returns CDR1 MGHRA and CDR2 YSYEKL. CDR3 DNA: TGCGCCAGCAGCCTTGGACAGGAAGCCTCTGGAAACACCATATATTTT. This gives the protein CASSLGQEASGNTIYF.

Remarks on this clone: The junction does not match germline at one end; this may be a read error. The J gene is TRBJ2-7, the V gene TRBV30; TRBD1 matches 9 bases. Germline-derived CDR1 and CDR2 are GTSNPN and SVGIG (reference sequence). This CDR3 contains 13 residues. Here the CDR3 reads CAWSRDRGEERDF. The CDR3, as DNA: TGTGCCTGGAGCCGCGACAGGGGGGAGGAAAGGGACTTC. The whole variable domain, remainder taken from reference TRBV30 and TRBJ2-7, is SQTIHQWPATLVQPVGSPLSLECTVEGTSNPNLYWYRQAAGRGLQLLFYSVGIGQISSEVPQNLSASRPQDRQFILSSKKLLLSDSGFYLCAWSRDRGEERDFGPGTRLTVT.

The table lists this clone with a count of one. The genes are TRBV19 and TRBJ1-6, with 8 bases matching TRBD1. The trim removed 6 bases at V and 9 bases at J, leaving 16 bases unmatched. The CDR3 runs to 17 residues. CDR1 is LNHDA, CDR2 SQIVND, per germline (reference sequence). CDR3 sequence: CASRRATTGGLGSPLHF. CDR3 DNA: TGTGCCAGTAGGAGGGCAACCACAGGGGGACTTGGTTCACCCCTCCACTTT.

The chain combines TRBV2 with TRBJ2-1; D is unclear. Trimming shortened V by 3 bases and J by 8 bases, and 14 bases separated the two germline ends. Germline-derived CDR1 and CDR2 are SNHLY and FYNNEI. There are 14 residues in the CDR3. CDR3 sequence: CASSESQVGHEQFF. CDR3 nucleotides: TGTGCCAGCAGTGAGTCCCAAGTGGGCCATGAGCAGTTCTTC. The full variable domain, its missing parts supplied by reference TRBV2 and TRBJ2-1, is EPEVTQTPSHQVTQMGQEVILRCVPISNHLYFYWYRQILGQKVEFLVSFYNNEISEKSEIFDDQFSVERPDGSNFTLKIRSTKLEDSAMYFCASSESQVGHEQFFGPGTRLTVL.

This sequence joins TRBV5-4 and TRBJ1-2; TRBD1 agrees at 9 bases. CDR3 length: 14 amino acids. V trimming: 4 bases; J trimming: 5 bases; junction bases outside the gene matches: 6. Germline V gene data show CDR1 as SGHNT and CDR2 as YYREEE (reference sequence). The CDR3 DNA follows: TGTGCCAGCAGCACGGACAGGGGAGGATATGGCTACACCTTC. This gives the protein CASSTDRGGYGYTF.

The sample holds one count of this clone. The chain recombines TRBV20-1 with TRBJ1-2, with 11 nucleotides matching TRBD1. V lost 3 bases, J lost 5 bases, and 8 bases stayed unmatched. CDR1 and CDR2 from the germline V gene are DFQATT and SNEGSKA (reference sequence). The length of the CDR3 is 15 residues. The CDR3 DNA is TGCAGTGCTAGTAGCGGGACAGGGGGGGTTTATGGCTACACCTTC. Its translation is CSASSGTGGVYGYTF.

V gene TRBV7-9 combines with J gene TRBJ1-2; 8 positions match TRBD1. Germline lookup yields CDR1 SEHNR and CDR2 FQNEAQ (reference sequence). The CDR3 sequence is 13 residues long. Trimming took 5 bases from V and 2 from J; bases not matched to a gene: 1. CDR3 nucleotide sequence: TGTGCCAGCAGCGGACAGGGAAACTATGGCTACACCTTC. The encoded protein is CASSGQGNYGYTF.

This rearrangement joins TRBV20-1 to TRBJ2-3; 7 nucleotides match TRBD2. CDR1 and CDR2 (germline): DFQATT, SNEGSKA (reference sequence). J lost 9 bases, V lost 6 bases, and 3 bases had no gene match. The CDR3 spans 10 residues. The CDR3 DNA follows: TGCAGTGCGACCGGGGGGACGCAGTATTTT. It codes for CSATGGTQYF.

This sequence joins TRBV28 and TRBJ1-1; unclear D gene. This CDR3 comprises 13 residues. CDR1 and CDR2 (germline): MDHEN, SYDVKM. V dropped 3 bases and J dropped 6 bases, with 11 bases sitting between them. CDR3 DNA sequence: TGTGCCAGCAGTTTGTCGCAGAATGCTGAAGCTTTCTTT. Protein product: CASSLSQNAEAFF.

The V call is TRBV19, the J call TRBJ2-1, with 8 bases aligning to TRBD1. J was trimmed by 3 bases and V by 8 bases; bases with no gene match: 6. The CDR3 consists of 14 residues. Germline CDR1 reads LNHDA; CDR2 reads SQIVND (reference sequence). The CDR3 DNA sequence: TGTGCCAGTTGTGGACAGGGAGACTACAATGAGCAGTTCTTC. This codes for CASCGQGDYNEQFF.

The chain employs TRBV9 and TRBJ2-3, with D maybe TRBD1 (6 bases). There are 15 residues in the CDR3. Germline V gene lookup returns CDR1 SGDLS and CDR2 YYNGEE. V gave up 0 bases and J gave up 1 base, with 9 bases separating them. The CDR3 DNA reads TGTGCCAGCAGCGTAGCGGCAGGGGGCACAGATACGCAGTATTTT. Translation gives CASSVAAGGTDTQYF.

This sequence joins TRBV29-1 and TRBJ2-3, with D perhaps TRBD2 (7 bases). The germline V gene encodes CDR1 SQVTM and CDR2 ANQGSEA. The CDR3 sequence is 14 residues long. V was shortened by 6 bases and J by 5 bases, with 18 bases between the two germline ends. The CDR3 nucleotides read TGCAGCGTGGCCGCCGGGGGGCAGAAAGATACGCAGTATTTT. It encodes CSVAAGGQKDTQYF.

V and J are TRBV15 and TRBJ1-4; a possible D gene is TRBD1 (5 bases). The germline V and J ends were trimmed by 5 bases and 5 bases, with 12 bases remaining between them. The CDR3 totals 14 residues. Germline assignment: CDR1 LNHNV and CDR2 YYDKDF (reference sequence). CDR3 nucleotides: TGTGCCACCAGCGGCAGGGTGTGGAATGAAAAACTGTTTTTT. Translated, it gives CATSGRVWNEKLFF. Full variable domain (outside the CDR3, taken from reference TRBV15 and TRBJ1-4): DAMVIQNPRYQVTQFGKPVTLSCSQTLNHNVMYWYQQKSSQAPKLLFHYYDKDFNNEADTPDNFQSRRPNTSFCFLDIRSPGLGDTAMYLCATSGRVWNEKLFFGSGTQLSVL.

The chain carries TRBV7-8 and TRBJ2-7; TRBD1 might be the D (6 bases). V was trimmed by 1 base and J by 2 bases, leaving 9 bases between them. Per germline, CDR1 SGHVS and CDR2 FQNEAQ. The CDR3 runs 14 residues. The CDR3 DNA follows: TGTGCCAGCAGCTTAGAAGACAGGACCTACGAGCAGTACTTC. Protein: CASSLEDRTYEQYF. Using reference TRBV7-8 and TRBJ2-7 for the parts outside the CDR3, the full variable domain is GAGVSQSPRYKVAKRGQDVALRCDPISGHVSLFWYQQALGQGPEFLTYFQNEAQLDKSGLPSDRFFAERPEGSVSTLKIQRTQQEDSAVYLCASSLEDRTYEQYFGPGTRLTVT.

For the CDR3, the DNA is TGTGCCACCTCATTGGGGGGGGCCCTGGATGAGCAGTTCTTC. Its protein is CATSLGGALDEQFF. The chain couples TRBV24-1 to TRBJ2-1; maybe TRBD2 (7 bases). Trimming cost V 9 bases and J 8 bases, with 19 bases left between them. The germline V gene encodes CDR1 KGHDR and CDR2 SFDVKD. This CDR3 has 14 residues.

The rearrangement joins TRBV7-9 to TRBJ2-7; the D gene is possibly TRBD1 (6 bases). Germline V CDR1 and CDR2: SEHNR, FQNEAQ (reference sequence). CDR3 length equals 14 residues. With 5 bases removed from V and 5 bases from J, the gap between germline ends came to 16 bases. The CDR3 DNA is TGTGCCAGCAGCCCAACAGGGAACGTAGACGAGCAGTACTTC. Translation gives CASSPTGNVDEQYF.

The rearrangement uses TRBV7-2 and TRBJ2-2; D possibly corresponds to TRBD2 (6 bases). V was pared by 1 base and J by 6 bases, with 15 bases between. The length of the CDR3 is 16 residues. Per germline, CDR1 SGHTA and CDR2 FQGNSA. CDR3 nucleotide sequence: TGTGCCAGCAGCTTAGAATTGGGCGGGGTGTCCGGGGAGCTGTTTTTT. Translated, it gives CASSLELGGVSGELFF.